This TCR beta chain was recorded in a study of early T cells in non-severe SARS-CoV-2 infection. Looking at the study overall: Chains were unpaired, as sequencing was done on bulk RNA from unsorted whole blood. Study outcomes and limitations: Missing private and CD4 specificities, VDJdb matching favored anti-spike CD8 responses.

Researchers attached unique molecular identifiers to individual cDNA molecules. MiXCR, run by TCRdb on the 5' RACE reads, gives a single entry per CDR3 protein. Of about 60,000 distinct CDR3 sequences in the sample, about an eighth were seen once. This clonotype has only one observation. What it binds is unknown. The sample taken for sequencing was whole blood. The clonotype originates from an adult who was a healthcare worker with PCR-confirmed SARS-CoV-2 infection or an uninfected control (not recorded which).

Here the CDR3 DNA reads TGTGCCAGCTCCGGACAGACGAACACTGAAGCTTTCTTT. Its protein product is CASSGQTNTEAFF. This sequence joins TRBV12-3 or TRBV12-4 and TRBJ1-1, with D possibly being TRBD1 (6 bases). With 8 bases removed from V and 1 base from J, the gap between germline ends came to 11 bases. This CDR3 region has 13 residues.